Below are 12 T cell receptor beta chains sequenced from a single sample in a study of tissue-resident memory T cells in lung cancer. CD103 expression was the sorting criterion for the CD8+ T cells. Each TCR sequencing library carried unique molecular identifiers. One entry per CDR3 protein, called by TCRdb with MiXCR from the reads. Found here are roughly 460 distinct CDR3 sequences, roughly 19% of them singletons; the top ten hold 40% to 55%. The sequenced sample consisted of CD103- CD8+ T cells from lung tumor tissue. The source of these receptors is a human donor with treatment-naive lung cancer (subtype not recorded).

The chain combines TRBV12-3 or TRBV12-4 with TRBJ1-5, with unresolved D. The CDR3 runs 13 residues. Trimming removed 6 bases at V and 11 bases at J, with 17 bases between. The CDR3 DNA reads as TGTGCCAGCAGCCAACCGGCCTCGTTGGCCCAGCATTTT. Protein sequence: CASSQPASLAQHF.

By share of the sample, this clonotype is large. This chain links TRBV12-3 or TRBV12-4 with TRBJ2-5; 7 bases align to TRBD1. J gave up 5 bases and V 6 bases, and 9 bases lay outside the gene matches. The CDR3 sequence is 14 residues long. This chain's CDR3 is CASSSGTAWETQYF. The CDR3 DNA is TGTGCCAGCAGCTCCGGGACAGCTTGGGAGACCCAGTACTTC.

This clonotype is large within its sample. The CDR3 spells CSARDRAGQGTETQYF. The CDR3 coding sequence is TGCAGTGCTAGAGATCGTGCGGGACAGGGGACAGAGACCCAGTACTTC. The chain recombines TRBV20-1 with TRBJ2-5; 10 nucleotides match TRBD1. Germline V gene lookup returns CDR1 DFQATT and CDR2 SNEGSKA (reference sequence). The CDR3 runs to 16 residues. Unmatched junction bases numbered 8, after V lost 0 bases and J lost 4 bases.

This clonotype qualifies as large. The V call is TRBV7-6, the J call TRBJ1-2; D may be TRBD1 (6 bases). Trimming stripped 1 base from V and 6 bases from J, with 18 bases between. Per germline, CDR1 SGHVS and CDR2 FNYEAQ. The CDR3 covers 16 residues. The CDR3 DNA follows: TGTGCCAGCAGCTTAGGGGGCAGCTCCTCAGGGGATGGCTACACCTTC. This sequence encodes CASSLGGSSSGDGYTF. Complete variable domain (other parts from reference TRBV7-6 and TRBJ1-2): GAGVSQSPRYKVTKRGQDVALRCDPISGHVSLYWYRQALGQGPEFLTYFNYEAQQDKSGLPNDRFSAERPEGSISTLTIQRTEQRDSAMYRCASSLGGSSSGDGYTFGSGTRLTVV.

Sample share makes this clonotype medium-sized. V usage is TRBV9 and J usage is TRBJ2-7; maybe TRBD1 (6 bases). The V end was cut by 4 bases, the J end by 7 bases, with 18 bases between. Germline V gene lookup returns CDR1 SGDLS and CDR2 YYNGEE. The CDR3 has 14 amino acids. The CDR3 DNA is TGTGCCAGCAGCCCAGGGGCTAGGTCGGGTGAGCAGTACTTC. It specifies CASSPGARSGEQYF.

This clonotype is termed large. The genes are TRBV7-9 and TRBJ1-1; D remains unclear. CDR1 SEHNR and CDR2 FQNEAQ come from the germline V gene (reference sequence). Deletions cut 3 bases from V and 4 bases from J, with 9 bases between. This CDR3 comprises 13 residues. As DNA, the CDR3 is TGTGCCAGCAGCTTCGTGGAGGCCACTGAAGCTTTCTTT. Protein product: CASSFVEATEAFF.

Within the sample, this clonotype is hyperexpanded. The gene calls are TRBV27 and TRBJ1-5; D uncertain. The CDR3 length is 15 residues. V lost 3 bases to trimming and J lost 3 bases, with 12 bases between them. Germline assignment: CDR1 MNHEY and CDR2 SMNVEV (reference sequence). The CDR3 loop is CASSFSAGLNQPQHF. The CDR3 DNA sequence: TGTGCCAGCAGTTTTTCGGCCGGGCTCAATCAGCCCCAGCATTTT.

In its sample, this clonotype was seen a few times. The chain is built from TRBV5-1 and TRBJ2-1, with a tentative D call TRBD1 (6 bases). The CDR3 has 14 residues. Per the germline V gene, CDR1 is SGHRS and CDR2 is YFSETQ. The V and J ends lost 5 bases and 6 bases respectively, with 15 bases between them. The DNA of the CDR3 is TGCGCCAGCAGAGGAACAGGGCTCTTCAATGAGCAGTTCTTC. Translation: CASRGTGLFNEQFF. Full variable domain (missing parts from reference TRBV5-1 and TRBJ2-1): KAGVTQTPRYLIKTRGQQVTLSCSPISGHRSVSWYQQTPGQGLQFLFEYFSETQRNKGNFPGRFSGRQFSNSRSEMNVSTLELGDSALYLCASRGTGLFNEQFFGPGTRLTVL.

The CDR3 sequence is CASSLGAINEQFF. CDR3 nucleotide sequence: TGTGCCAGCAGTTTAGGAGCTATCAATGAGCAGTTCTTC. The V gene is TRBV12-3 or TRBV12-4, the J gene TRBJ2-1; no firm D call. The CDR3 is 13 residues long. Trimming stripped 1 base from V and 6 bases from J, with 7 bases between.

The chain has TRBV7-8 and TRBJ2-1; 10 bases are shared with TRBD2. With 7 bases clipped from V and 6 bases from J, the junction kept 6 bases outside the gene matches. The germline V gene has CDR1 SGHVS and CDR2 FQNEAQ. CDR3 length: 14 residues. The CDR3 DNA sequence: TGTGCCAGCATGTGGCTAGCGGGAGCCAATGAGCAGTTCTTC. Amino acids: CASMWLAGANEQFF.

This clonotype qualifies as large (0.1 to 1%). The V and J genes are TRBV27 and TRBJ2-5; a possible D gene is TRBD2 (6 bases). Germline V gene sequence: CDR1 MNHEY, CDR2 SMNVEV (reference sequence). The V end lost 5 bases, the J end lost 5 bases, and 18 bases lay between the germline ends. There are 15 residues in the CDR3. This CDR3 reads CASSPQTGLDETQYF. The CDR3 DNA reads TGTGCCAGCAGTCCACAGACGGGACTCGACGAGACCCAGTACTTC.

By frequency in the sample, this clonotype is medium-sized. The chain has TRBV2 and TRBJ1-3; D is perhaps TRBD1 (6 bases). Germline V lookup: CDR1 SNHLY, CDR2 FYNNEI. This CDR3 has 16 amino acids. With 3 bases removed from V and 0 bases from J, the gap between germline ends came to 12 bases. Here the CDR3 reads CASSDRQEISGNTIYF. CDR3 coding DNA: TGTGCCAGCAGTGATCGACAGGAGATCTCTGGAAACACCATATATTTT.